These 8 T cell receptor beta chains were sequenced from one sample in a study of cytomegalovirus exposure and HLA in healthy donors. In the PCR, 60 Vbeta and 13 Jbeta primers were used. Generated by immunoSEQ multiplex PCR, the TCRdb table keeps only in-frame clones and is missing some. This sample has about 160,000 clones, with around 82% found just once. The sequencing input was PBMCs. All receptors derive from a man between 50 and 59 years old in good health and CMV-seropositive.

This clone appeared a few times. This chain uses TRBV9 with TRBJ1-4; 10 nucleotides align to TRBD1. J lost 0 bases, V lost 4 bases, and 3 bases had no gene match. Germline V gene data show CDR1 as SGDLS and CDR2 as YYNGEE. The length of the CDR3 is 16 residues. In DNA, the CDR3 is TGTGCCAGCAGCTTTGGGACAGGGGCAACTAATGAAAAACTGTTTTTT. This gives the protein CASSFGTGATNEKLFF.

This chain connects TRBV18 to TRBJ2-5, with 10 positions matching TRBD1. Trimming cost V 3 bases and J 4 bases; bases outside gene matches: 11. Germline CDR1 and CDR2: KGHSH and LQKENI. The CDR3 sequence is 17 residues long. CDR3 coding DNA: TGTGCCAGCTCACCTTTTGGACAGGGGGAAAGAGGAGAGACCCAGTACTTC. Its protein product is CASSPFGQGERGETQYF.

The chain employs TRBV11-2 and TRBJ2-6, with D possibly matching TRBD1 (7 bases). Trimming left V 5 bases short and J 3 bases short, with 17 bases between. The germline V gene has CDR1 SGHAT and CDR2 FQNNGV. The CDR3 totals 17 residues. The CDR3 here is CASSPRQGGGGANVLTF. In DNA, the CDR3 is TGTGCCAGCAGCCCCCGACAGGGAGGTGGTGGGGCCAACGTCCTGACTTTC.

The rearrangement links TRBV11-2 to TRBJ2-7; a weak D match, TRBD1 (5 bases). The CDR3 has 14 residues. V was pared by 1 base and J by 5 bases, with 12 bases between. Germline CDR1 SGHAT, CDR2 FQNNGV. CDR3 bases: TGTGCCAGCAGCTTAGGGGGCCAGGCGGACGAGCAGTACTTC. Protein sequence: CASSLGGQADEQYF.

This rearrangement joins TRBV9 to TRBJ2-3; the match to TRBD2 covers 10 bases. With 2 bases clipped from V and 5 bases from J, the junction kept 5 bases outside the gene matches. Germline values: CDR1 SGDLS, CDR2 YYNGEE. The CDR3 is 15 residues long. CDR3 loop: CASSVHLAGEDTQYF. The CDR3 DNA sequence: TGTGCCAGCAGCGTTCATCTAGCGGGAGAAGATACGCAGTATTTT.

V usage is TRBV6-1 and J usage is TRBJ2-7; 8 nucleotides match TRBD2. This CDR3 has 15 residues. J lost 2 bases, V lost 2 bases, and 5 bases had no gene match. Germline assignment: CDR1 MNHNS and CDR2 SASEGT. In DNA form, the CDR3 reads TGTGCCAGCAGTGAACCTAGCGGGCCACCCTACGAGCAGTACTTC. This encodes CASSEPSGPPYEQYF.

Written as DNA, the CDR3 is TGTGCCTGGAGGGCGGTCTATAATTCACCCCTCCACTTT. Encoded protein: CAWRAVYNSPLHF. This chain connects TRBV30 to TRBJ1-6; the D is unclear. The V gene lost 3 bases and the J gene lost 3 bases, with 6 bases spanning the gap. Germline CDR1 reads GTSNPN; CDR2 reads SVGIG (reference sequence). CDR3 length: 13 residues.

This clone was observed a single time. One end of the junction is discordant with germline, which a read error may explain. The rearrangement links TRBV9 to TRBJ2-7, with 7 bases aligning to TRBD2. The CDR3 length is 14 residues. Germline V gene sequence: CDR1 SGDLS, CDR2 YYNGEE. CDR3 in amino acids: CASSPHRRDYGQYF. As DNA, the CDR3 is TGTGCCAGCAGCCCTCATCGCAGGGACTACGGGCAGTACTTC.